The clone carrying this T cell receptor beta chain was counted once. What it binds is unknown. Germline CDR1 reads LNHDA; CDR2 reads SQIVND (reference sequence). CDR3 length equals 15 residues. The junction had 7 bases not matched to a gene; V was cut back by 3 bases and J by 4 bases. This entry comes from a study of T cell clones after liver transplantation. Across the whole study: Subjects received no induction therapy and standard immunosuppression until randomization at 12-24 months post-transplant. Study-level results: A larger donor-reactive than third-party decline suggested partial antigen-specific deletion.

Assay used: immunoSEQ multiplex PCR; TCRdb lists only in-frame clones, some missing. The sample yields over 55,000 clones, 70% seen once. This chain connects TRBV19 to TRBJ1-2; TRBD1 aligns across 8 bases. Specimen: CD4+ T cells from blood, collected at the roughly 15-month timepoint. The clonotype was recovered from a human patient who received a liver transplant. Some T cells may be provided by the graft donor. CDR3 DNA sequence: TGTGCCAGTAGTATTCTATCCGGACAGGGCTATGGCTACACCTTC. It translates to CASSILSGQGYGYTF.